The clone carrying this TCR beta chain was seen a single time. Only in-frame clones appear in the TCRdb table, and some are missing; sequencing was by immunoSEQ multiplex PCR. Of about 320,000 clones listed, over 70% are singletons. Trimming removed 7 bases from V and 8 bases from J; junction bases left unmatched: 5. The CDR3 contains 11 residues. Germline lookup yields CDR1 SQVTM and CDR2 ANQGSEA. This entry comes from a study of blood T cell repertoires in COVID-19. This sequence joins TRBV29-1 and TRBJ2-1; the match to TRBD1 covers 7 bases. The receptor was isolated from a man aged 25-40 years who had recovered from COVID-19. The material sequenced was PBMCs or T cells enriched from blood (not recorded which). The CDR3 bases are TGCAGCGGTAGACAGGGACATGAGCAGTTCTTC. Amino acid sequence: CSGRQGHEQFF.